Below, 5 T cell receptor beta chains from the same sample are listed, as sequenced in a study of beta chain features in type 1 diabetes. These TCRs' antigens remain unknown. Study-level points and caveats: TCRB CDR3s from Type 1 diabetes patients were moderately but significantly shorter in all four CD4+ subsets.

The isolated RNA, all of it, was reverse transcribed, so expressed TCRB transcripts were what got sequenced. Data came from immunoSEQ multiplex PCR; TCRdb stores just in-frame clones and leaves some out. The repertoire holds over 650,000 clones, with over 13% as singletons. Sequenced sample: naive CD4+ T cells from blood. Receptor source: a man aged 18 to 35 with type 1 diabetes.

This clone has a handful of counts. V usage is TRBV7-2 and J usage is TRBJ2-2; the match to TRBD2 covers 8 bases. The J segment lost 3 bases and the V segment lost 5 bases, leaving 8 bases of the junction unmatched. Germline lookup yields CDR1 SGHTA and CDR2 FQGNSA. This CDR3 has 16 residues. CDR3 sequence reads: CASSPSGGPDTGELFF. As DNA, the CDR3 is TGTGCCAGCAGCCCCTCGGGGGGGCCGGACACCGGGGAGCTGTTTTTT.

This chain joins TRBV7-2 and TRBJ2-7, with 10 bases aligning to TRBD2. The trim removed 0 bases at V and 7 bases at J, leaving 6 bases unmatched. Looked up from germline, CDR1 is SGHTA and CDR2 is FQGNSA. CDR3 size: 15 residues. The CDR3 bases are TGTGCCAGCAGCTTAGCCACTAGCGGGGAACTGGAGCAGTACTTC. Translation: CASSLATSGELEQYF.

This clone was seen only a few times. V is TRBV7-9 and J is TRBJ1-1, with TRBD1 as a possible D gene (5 bases). Per the germline V gene, CDR1 is SEHNR and CDR2 is FQNEAQ (reference sequence). This CDR3 has 14 amino acids. The V end lost 5 bases, the J end lost 6 bases, and 16 bases lay between the germline ends. The CDR3 DNA reads as TGTGCCAGCAGCGCACCCAGGGCGCGGGCTGAAGCTTTCTTT. Amino acid sequence: CASSAPRARAEAFF.

This clone came up a few times. This chain links TRBV29-1 with TRBJ2-5, with a possible D match to TRBD2 (5 bases). In germline, CDR1 is SQVTM, CDR2 ANQGSEA. The CDR3 loop spans 11 amino acids. V lost 6 bases and J 5 bases, leaving 10 bases between the germline ends. CDR3 protein: CSVSPGETQYF. The CDR3 DNA sequence: TGCAGCGTCTCCCCGGGGGAGACCCAGTACTTC.

CDR3 region: CAWSLYRDGGGYTF. The CDR3 DNA sequence: TGTGCCTGGAGTCTTTACAGGGACGGCGGTGGCTACACCTTC. The V and J genes are TRBV30 and TRBJ1-2; possibly TRBD1 for D (6 bases). Germline values: CDR1 GTSNPN, CDR2 SVGIG (reference sequence). The ends were cut back, 2 bases at V and 7 bases at J, with 17 bases in the middle. CDR3 length equals 14 residues.